These 8 T cell receptor beta chains came from one sample sequenced in a study of T cell changes during pregnancy in multiple sclerosis. The protocol was immunoSEQ multiplex PCR, while the TCRdb copy is restricted to in-frame clones and leaves out a portion. The profile shows over 10,000 clones, around nine tenths of them singletons. The material sequenced was CD8+ T cells from peripheral blood mononuclear cells, taken in the first trimester of pregnancy. These receptors came from a female donor with multiple sclerosis, enrolled in a pregnancy study.

The chain is built from TRBV13 and TRBJ1-1; possibly TRBD1 for D (5 bases). CDR1 and CDR2 from the germline V gene are PRHDT and FYEKMQ (reference sequence). V lost 1 base and J 0 bases, leaving 12 bases between the germline ends. The CDR3 extends over 16 amino acids. The CDR3 DNA reads as TGTGCCAGCAGCTTAGAGGGGATGCGTATGAACACTGAAGCTTTCTTT. Translation: CASSLEGMRMNTEAFF.

The chain links TRBV9 to TRBJ1-2, with D possibly being TRBD1 (6 bases). The V gene lost 2 bases and the J gene lost 6 bases, with 14 bases spanning the gap. The CDR3 has 14 residues. Germline CDR1 is SGDLS and CDR2 is YYNGEE. CDR3 residues: CASSVEQGPDGYTF. In DNA, the CDR3 is TGTGCCAGCAGCGTTGAACAGGGACCGGATGGCTACACCTTC.

This sequence joins TRBV11-2 and TRBJ2-7; perhaps TRBD2 as D (5 bases). Trimming cost V 1 base and J 4 bases, with 5 bases left between them. CDR3 length: 12 residues. CDR1 and CDR2 from the germline V gene are SGHAT and FQNNGV. CDR3 sequence: CASSLGEYEQYF. The CDR3 nucleotides read TGTGCCAGCAGCTTAGGGGAGTACGAGCAGTACTTC.

V is TRBV6-4 and J is TRBJ2-6; a weak D match, TRBD1 (6 bases). This CDR3 comprises 15 residues. Germline V gene data show CDR1 as MRHNA and CDR2 as SNTAGT. Trimming pared 5 bases from V and 0 bases from J, leaving 8 bases between. The CDR3 spells CASSLDSSGANVLTF. The CDR3 DNA follows: TGTGCCAGCAGTCTGGACAGCTCTGGGGCCAACGTCCTGACTTTC.

V and J are TRBV19 and TRBJ2-1; tentatively, D is TRBD2 (6 bases). V was trimmed by 5 bases and J by 8 bases, leaving 13 bases between them. CDR3 size: 13 residues. Germline CDR1 and CDR2: LNHDA and SQIVND (reference sequence). CDR3 loop: CASSPEGVHEQFF. The CDR3 DNA sequence: TGTGCCAGTAGTCCGGAGGGAGTTCATGAGCAGTTCTTC.

The V and J genes are TRBV4-2 and TRBJ2-3; 10 positions agree with TRBD2. Germline trimming cut 3 bases from V and 6 bases from J; bases unmatched to any gene: 6. The CDR3 sequence is 15 residues long. Germline CDR1 reads LGHNA; CDR2 reads YNFKEQ. This chain's CDR3 is CASSHGSGGADTQYF. In DNA, the CDR3 is TGTGCCAGCAGCCATGGGAGCGGGGGGGCGGATACGCAGTATTTT.

The genes are TRBV7-9 and TRBJ1-1, with D possibly matching TRBD1 (6 bases). CDR1 and CDR2 from the germline V gene are SEHNR and FQNEAQ (reference sequence). Trimming shortened V by 5 bases and J by 0 bases, and 13 bases separated the two germline ends. The CDR3 totals 15 residues. The CDR3 spells CASSPQQGLNTEAFF. The CDR3 DNA reads TGTGCCAGCAGCCCGCAACAGGGTCTGAACACTGAAGCTTTCTTT. Supplemented by reference TRBV7-9 and TRBJ1-1, the full variable domain reads DTGVSQNPRHKITKRGQNVTFRCDPISEHNRLYWYRQTLGQGPEFLTYFQNEAQLEKSRLLSDRFSAERPKGSFSTLEIQRTEQGDSAMYLCASSPQQGLNTEAFFGQGTRLTVV.

This rearrangement joins TRBV9 to TRBJ1-1; D is uncertain. V lost 0 bases to trimming and J lost 3 bases, with 12 bases between them. Germline lookup yields CDR1 SGDLS and CDR2 YYNGEE. The CDR3 spans 15 residues. The CDR3 DNA reads as TGTGCCAGCAGCGTAGGGTATGCTGAGGACACTGAAGCTTTCTTT. Translation: CASSVGYAEDTEAFF.